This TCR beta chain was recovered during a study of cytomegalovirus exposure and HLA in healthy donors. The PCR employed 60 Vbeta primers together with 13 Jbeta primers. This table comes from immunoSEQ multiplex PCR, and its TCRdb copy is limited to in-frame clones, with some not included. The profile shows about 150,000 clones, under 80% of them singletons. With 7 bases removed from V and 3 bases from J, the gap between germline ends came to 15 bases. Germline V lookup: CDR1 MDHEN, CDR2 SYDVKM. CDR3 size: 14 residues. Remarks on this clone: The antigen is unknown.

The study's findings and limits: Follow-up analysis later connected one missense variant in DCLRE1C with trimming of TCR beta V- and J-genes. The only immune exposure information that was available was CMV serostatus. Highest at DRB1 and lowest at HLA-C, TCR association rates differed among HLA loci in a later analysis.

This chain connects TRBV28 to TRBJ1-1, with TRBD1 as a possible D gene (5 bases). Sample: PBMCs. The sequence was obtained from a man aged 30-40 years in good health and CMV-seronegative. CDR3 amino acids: CASTLGRGYTEAFF. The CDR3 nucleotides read TGTGCCAGCACCTTAGGCCGGGGGTACACTGAAGCTTTCTTT. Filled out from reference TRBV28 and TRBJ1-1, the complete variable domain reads DVKVTQSSRYLVKRTGEKVFLECVQDMDHENMFWYRQDPGLGLRLIYFSYDVKMKEKGDIPEGYSVSREKKERFSLILESASTNQTSMYLCASTLGRGYTEAFFGQGTRLTVV.